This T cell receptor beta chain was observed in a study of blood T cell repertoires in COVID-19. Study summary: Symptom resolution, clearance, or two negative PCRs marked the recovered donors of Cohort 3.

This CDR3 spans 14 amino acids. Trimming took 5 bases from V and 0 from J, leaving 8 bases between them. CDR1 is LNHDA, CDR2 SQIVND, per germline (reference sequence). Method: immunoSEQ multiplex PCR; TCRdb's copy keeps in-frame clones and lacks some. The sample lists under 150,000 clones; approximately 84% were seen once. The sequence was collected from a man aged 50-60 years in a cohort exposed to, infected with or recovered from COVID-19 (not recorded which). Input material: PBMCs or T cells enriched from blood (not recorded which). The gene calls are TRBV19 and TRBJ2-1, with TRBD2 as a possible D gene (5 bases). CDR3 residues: CASSGGASYNEQFF. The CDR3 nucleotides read TGTGCCAGTAGTGGAGGTGCCTCCTACAATGAGCAGTTCTTC.